The rows below give T cell receptor beta chains drawn from one sample of a study of blood T cells in healthy people across ages. Via MiXCR, TCRdb re-called the 5' RACE reads, giving one row per CDR3 protein. The profile shows roughly 1,700,000 distinct CDR3 sequences, 28% of them singletons. Specimen: blood. These receptors came from a woman aged 25 to 39 in good health. Each CDR3 is given with its conserved first and last residue. A D gene is named only where the DNA matches it firmly. Clone size is not always given. Where it is, it says once, few, many or a class for expanded clones.

V gene: TRBV5-1
J gene: TRBJ1-2
D gene: -
clone size: few
CDR3 DNA: TGCGCCAGCAAGGAGTCAGGTTCTAACTATGGCTACACCTTC
CDR3 protein: CASKESGSNYGYTF

V gene: TRBV20-1
J gene: TRBJ2-1
D gene: TRBD2
clone size: few
CDR3 DNA: TGCAGTGCTAGTCAACGGGGGGGCCTCTACAATGAGCAGTTCTTC
CDR3 protein: CSASQRGGLYNEQFF

V gene: TRBV27
J gene: TRBJ2-7
D gene: TRBD2
clone size: many
CDR3 DNA: TGTGCCAGCAGTTCGGGCGGGGGTGGCTCCTACGAGCAGTACTTC
CDR3 protein: CASSSGGGGSYEQYF

V gene: TRBV24-1
J gene: TRBJ2-3
D gene: TRBD1
clone size: few
CDR3 DNA: TGTGCCACCGGTACGACAGGGCGAGCAGATACGCAGTATTTT
CDR3 protein: CATGTTGRADTQYF

V gene: TRBV29-1
J gene: TRBJ2-5
D gene: TRBD2
clone size: many
CDR3 DNA: TGCAGCGTTCTCGGCGGGGGAGAGACCCAGTACTTC
CDR3 protein: CSVLGGGETQYF

V gene: TRBV10-3
J gene: TRBJ1-2
D gene: TRBD1
clone size: many
CDR3 DNA: TGTGCCATCAGACTCATAGGACAGGGTGATGGCTACACCTTC
CDR3 protein: CAIRLIGQGDGYTF

V gene: TRBV30
J gene: TRBJ2-7
D gene: -
clone size: -
CDR3 DNA: TGTGCCTGGAGTGTATTGGGTAATGAGCAGTACTTC
CDR3 protein: CAWSVLGNEQYF

V gene: TRBV19
J gene: TRBJ2-1
D gene: -
clone size: few
CDR3 DNA: TGTGCCAGTAGTTCGGAGGTTCGGGACTCTAAGTTCTTC
CDR3 protein: CASSSEVRDSKFF

V gene: TRBV20-1
J gene: TRBJ1-1
D gene: -
clone size: -
CDR3 DNA: TGCAGTGCTGGACTCGGGGGGTTGGACACTGAAGCTTTCTTT
CDR3 protein: CSAGLGGLDTEAFF

V gene: TRBV20-1
J gene: TRBJ1-5
D gene: -
clone size: -
CDR3 DNA: TGCAGTGCTAGAGAGGCAGAACATAGCAATCAGCCCCAGCATTTT
CDR3 protein: CSAREAEHSNQPQHF

V gene: TRBV3-1
J gene: TRBJ2-1
D gene: -
clone size: -
CDR3 DNA: TGTGCCAGCAGCCAAGGTAGTAGCCGGAACAATGAGCAGTTCTTC
CDR3 protein: CASSQGSSRNNEQFF

V gene: TRBV5-1
J gene: TRBJ1-2
D gene: TRBD1
clone size: -
CDR3 DNA: TGCGCCAGCAGCCGACGGGACAGTGCTCTTAGTTATGGCTACACCTTC
CDR3 protein: CASSRRDSALSYGYTF

V gene: TRBV6-5
J gene: TRBJ1-1
D gene: -
clone size: -
CDR3 DNA: TGTGCCAGCAGCCCCGCGCTTGGGAAACGAGACACTGAAGCTTTCTTT
CDR3 protein: CASSPALGKRDTEAFF